This note documents a single T cell receptor (beta chain) sequence. The sample originates from a study of control samples from healthy donors and cancer patients. Trimming cost V 5 bases and J 3 bases; bases outside gene matches: 6. CDR1 is SEHNR and CDR2 is FQNEAQ in the germline V gene (reference sequence). This CDR3 has 16 residues. Measured with immunoSEQ multiplex PCR; TCRdb has only the in-frame clones, and not every one. Here the sample spans around 190,000 clones, more than 90% being singletons. The TCR was taken from a man in his thirties or forties in good health. V is TRBV7-9 and J is TRBJ2-1; 11 nucleotides agree with TRBD2. Sequenced input: blood. CDR3 region: CASSISGRAVYNEQFF. CDR3 nucleotide sequence: TGTGCCAGCAGCATTAGCGGGAGGGCCGTCTACAATGAGCAGTTCTTC.